This TCR beta chain was sequenced during a study of shared clonotypes between healthy human individuals. Points from the study as a whole: In the sorted subsets, rarefaction showed sequencing was incomplete despite large depth. Across a handful of donors, naive CD4 shared roughly 5%, naive CD8 around 3.5%, memory CD4 roughly 2.1%, memory CD8 more than 0.35%. Compared with clonotypes that all four donors shared, non-shared clonotypes had lower generation probabilities. Larger estimated richness was generally recorded for naive subsets relative to memory subsets.

To note about this clone: The antigen is not known.

Trimming left V 6 bases short and J 1 base short, with 5 bases between. The germline V gene has CDR1 MNHEY and CDR2 SMNVEV (reference sequence). This CDR3 region has 12 residues. Naive CD8 isolation took CD45RO-negative cells positively selected for CCR7 and excluded terminally differentiated effector memory CD45RA+ cells. Assay used: immunoSEQ multiplex PCR; TCRdb lists only in-frame clones, some missing. The repertoire includes more than 500,000 clones, about 95% of them detected once, and approximately 0.12% sits in the top ten. The specimen was naive CD8+ T cells sorted from blood. The clonotype was recovered from a woman aged 25 to 39 in good health. This sequence joins TRBV27 and TRBJ2-3; D is undetermined. This CDR3 is CASSIGTDTQYF. DNA of the CDR3: TGTGCCAGCAGCATCGGCACAGATACGCAGTATTTT.